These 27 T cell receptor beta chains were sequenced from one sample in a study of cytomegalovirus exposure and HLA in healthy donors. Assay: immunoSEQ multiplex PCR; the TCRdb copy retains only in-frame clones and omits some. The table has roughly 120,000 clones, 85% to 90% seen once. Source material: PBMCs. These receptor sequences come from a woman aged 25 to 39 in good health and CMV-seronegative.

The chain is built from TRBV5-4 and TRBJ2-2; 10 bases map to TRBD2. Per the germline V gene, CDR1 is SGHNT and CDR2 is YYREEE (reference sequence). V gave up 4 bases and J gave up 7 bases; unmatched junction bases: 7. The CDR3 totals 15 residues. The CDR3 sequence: CASSQTSGVGGELFF. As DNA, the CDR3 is TGTGCCAGCAGCCAAACTAGCGGGGTAGGCGGGGAGCTGTTTTTT.

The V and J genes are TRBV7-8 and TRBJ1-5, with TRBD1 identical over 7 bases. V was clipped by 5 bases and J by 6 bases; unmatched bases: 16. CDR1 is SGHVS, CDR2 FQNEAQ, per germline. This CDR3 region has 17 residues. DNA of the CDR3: TGTGCCAGCAGCGGCCAAGGGGTCAGGGGGTACGGTCAGCCCCAGCATTTT. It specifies CASSGQGVRGYGQPQHF.

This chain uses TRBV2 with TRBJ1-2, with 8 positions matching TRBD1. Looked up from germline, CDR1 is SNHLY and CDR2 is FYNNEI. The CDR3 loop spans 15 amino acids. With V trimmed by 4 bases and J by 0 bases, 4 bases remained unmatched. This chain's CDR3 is CASSVSGGANYGYTF. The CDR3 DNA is TGTGCCAGCAGTGTGTCAGGGGGCGCTAACTATGGCTACACCTTC.

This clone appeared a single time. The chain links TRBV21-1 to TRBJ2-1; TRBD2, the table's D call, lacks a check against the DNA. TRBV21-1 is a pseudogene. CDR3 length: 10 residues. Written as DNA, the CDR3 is TGTGCCAGCGAGGTCAATGAGCAGTTCTTC. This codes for CASEVNEQFF.

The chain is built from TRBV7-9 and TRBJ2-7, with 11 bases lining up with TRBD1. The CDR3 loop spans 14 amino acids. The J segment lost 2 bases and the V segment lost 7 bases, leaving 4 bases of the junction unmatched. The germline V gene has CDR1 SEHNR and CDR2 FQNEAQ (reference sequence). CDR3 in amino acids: CASKVDRGPYEQYF. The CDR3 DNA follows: TGTGCCAGCAAAGTGGACAGGGGGCCCTACGAGCAGTACTTC.

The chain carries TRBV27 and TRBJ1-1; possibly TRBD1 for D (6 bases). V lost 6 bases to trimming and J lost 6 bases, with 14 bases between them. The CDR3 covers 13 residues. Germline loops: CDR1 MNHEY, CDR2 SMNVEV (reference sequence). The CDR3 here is CASRRGNGAEAFF. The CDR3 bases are TGTGCCAGCAGGAGGGGGAATGGAGCTGAAGCTTTCTTT.

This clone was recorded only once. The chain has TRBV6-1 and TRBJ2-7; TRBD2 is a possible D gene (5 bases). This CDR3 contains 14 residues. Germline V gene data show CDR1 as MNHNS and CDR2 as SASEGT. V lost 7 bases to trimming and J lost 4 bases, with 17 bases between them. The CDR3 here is CASITPSGVYEQYF. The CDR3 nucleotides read TGTGCCAGCATCACCCCCTCCGGGGTGTACGAGCAGTACTTC.

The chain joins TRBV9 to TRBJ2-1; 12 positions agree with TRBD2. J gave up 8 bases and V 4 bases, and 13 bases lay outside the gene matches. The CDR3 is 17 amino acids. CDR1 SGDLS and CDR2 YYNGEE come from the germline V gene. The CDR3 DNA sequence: TGTGCCAGCAGCAAAGGAGGGAGGACTAGCGGGGAGGATGAGCAGTTCTTC. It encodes CASSKGGRTSGEDEQFF.

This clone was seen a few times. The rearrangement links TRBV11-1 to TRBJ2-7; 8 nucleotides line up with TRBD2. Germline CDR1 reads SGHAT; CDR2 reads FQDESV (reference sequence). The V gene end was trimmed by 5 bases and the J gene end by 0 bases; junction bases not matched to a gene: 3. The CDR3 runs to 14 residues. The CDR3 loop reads CASSRTSYSYEQYF. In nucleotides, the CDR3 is TGTGCCAGCAGCCGGACTAGCTACTCCTACGAGCAGTACTTC. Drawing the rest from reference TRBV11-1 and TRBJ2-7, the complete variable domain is EAEVAQSPRYKITEKSQAVAFWCDPISGHATLYWYRQILGQGPELLVQFQDESVVDDSQLPKDRFSAERLKGVDSTLKIQPAELGDSAMYLCASSRTSYSYEQYFGPGTRLTVT.

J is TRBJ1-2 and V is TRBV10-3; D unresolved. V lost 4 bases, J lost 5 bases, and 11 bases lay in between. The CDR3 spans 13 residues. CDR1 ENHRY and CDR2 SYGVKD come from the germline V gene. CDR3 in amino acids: CAISAGREYGYTF. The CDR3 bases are TGTGCCATCAGTGCAGGCAGAGAGTATGGCTACACCTTC.

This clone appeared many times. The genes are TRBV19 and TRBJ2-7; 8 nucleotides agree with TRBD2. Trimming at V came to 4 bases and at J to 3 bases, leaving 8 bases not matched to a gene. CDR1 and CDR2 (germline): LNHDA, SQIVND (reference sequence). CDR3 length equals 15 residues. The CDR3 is CASSTGLARRYEQYF. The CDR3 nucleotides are TGTGCCAGTAGTACCGGACTAGCTCGCCGCTACGAGCAGTACTTC.

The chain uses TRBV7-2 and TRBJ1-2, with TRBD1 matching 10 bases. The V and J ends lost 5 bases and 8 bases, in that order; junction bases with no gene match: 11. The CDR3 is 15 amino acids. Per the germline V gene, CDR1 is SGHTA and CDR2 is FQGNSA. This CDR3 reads CASSPGGQGRVGYTF. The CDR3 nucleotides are TGTGCCAGCAGCCCAGGGGGACAGGGGAGGGTGGGCTACACCTTC.

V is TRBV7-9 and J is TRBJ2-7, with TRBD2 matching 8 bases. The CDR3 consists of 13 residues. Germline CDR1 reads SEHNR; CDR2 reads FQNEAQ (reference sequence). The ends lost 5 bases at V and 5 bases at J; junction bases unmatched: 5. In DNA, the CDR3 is TGTGCCAGCAGCCCCCGGGGGGGGAACGAGCAGTACTTC. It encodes CASSPRGGNEQYF.

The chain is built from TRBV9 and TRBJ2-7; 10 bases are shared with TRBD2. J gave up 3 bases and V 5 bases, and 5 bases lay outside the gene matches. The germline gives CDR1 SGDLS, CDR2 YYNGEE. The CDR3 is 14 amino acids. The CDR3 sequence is CASSSGGFGYEQYF. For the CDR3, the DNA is TGTGCCAGCAGTAGCGGGGGGTTTGGCTACGAGCAGTACTTC.

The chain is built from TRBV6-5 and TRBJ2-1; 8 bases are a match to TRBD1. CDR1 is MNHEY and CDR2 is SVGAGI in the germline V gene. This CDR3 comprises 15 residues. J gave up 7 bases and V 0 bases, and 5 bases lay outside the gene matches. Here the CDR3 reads CASSYSRQGRNEQFF. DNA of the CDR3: TGTGCCAGCAGTTACTCTAGACAGGGGCGGAATGAGCAGTTCTTC.

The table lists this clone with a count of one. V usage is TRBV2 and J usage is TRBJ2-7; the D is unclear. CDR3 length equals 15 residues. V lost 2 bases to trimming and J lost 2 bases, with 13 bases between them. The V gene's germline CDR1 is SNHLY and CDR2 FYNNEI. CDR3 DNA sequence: TGTGCCAGCAGTGAATCGACGGCAGGAACCTACGAGCAGTACTTC. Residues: CASSESTAGTYEQYF.

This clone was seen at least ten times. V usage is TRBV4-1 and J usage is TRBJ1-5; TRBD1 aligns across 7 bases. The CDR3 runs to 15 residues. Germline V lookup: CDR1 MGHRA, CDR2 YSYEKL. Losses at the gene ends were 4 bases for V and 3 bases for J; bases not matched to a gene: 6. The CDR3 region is CASSPSDRNNQPQHF. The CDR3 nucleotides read TGCGCCAGCAGCCCGTCGGACAGGAACAATCAGCCCCAGCATTTT.

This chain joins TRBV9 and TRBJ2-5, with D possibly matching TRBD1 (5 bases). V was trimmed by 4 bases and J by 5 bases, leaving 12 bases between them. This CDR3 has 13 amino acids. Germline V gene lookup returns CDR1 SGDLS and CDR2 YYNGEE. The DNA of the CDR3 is TGTGCCAGCAGCTCTCTCCCAGGGGAGACCCAGTACTTC. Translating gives CASSSLPGETQYF.

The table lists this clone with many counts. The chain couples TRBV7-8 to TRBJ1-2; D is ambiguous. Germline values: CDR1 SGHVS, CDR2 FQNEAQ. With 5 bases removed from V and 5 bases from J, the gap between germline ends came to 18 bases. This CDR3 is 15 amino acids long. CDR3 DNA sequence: TGTGCCAGCAGCCCTAGTCTCTTCAGCGGATATGGCTACACCTTC. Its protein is CASSPSLFSGYGYTF.

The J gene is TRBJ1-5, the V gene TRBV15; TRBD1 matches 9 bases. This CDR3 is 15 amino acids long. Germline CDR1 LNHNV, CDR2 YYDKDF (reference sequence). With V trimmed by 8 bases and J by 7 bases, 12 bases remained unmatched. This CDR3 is CATHTGTGSGQPQHF. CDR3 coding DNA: TGTGCCACCCACACTGGGACAGGGTCTGGGCAGCCCCAGCATTTT.

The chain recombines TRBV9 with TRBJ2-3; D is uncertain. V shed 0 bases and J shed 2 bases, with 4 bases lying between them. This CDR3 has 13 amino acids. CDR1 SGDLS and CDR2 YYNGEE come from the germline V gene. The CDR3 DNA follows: TGTGCCAGCAGCGTAGTCATCACAGATACGCAGTATTTT. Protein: CASSVVITDTQYF.

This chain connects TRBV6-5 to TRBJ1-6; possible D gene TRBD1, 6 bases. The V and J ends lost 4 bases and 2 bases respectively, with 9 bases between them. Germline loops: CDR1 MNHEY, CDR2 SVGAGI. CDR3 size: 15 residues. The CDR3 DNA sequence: TGTGCCAGCAGTTTAACAGGGCCCTATAATTCACCCCTCCACTTT. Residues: CASSLTGPYNSPLHF.

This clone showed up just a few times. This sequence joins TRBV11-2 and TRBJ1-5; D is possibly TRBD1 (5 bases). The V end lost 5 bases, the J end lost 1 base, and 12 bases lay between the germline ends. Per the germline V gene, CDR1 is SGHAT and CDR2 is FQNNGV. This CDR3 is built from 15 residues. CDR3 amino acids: CASSVGTWSNQPQHF. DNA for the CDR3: TGTGCCAGCAGCGTCGGGACTTGGAGCAATCAGCCCCAGCATTTT.

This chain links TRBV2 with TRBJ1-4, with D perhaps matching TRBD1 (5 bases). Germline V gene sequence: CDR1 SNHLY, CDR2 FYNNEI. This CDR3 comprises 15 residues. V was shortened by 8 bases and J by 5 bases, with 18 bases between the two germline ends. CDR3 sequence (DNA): TGTGCCAGCGGGGATGTAGACAGAACAAATGAAAAACTGTTTTTT. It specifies CASGDVDRTNEKLFF.

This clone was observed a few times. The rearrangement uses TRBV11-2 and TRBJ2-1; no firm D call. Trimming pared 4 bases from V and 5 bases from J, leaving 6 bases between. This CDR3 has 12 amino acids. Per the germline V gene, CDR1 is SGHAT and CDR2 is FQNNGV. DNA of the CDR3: TGTGCCAGCAGCTCCCAGGACAATGAGCAGTTCTTC. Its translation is CASSSQDNEQFF.

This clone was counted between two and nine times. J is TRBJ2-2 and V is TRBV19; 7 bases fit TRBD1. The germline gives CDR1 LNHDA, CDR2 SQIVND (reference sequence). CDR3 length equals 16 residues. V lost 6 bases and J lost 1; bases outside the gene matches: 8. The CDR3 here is CASSPQGVGNTGELFF. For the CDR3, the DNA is TGTGCCAGTAGCCCCCAGGGGGTCGGGAACACCGGGGAGCTGTTTTTT.

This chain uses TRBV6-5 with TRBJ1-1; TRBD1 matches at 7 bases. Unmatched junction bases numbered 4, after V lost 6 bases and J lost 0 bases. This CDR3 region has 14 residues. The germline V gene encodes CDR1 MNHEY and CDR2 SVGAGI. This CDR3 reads CASRGTVMNTEAFF. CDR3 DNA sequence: TGTGCCAGCAGGGGGACAGTCATGAACACTGAAGCTTTCTTT.